The T cell receptor (beta chain) described here comes from a study of T cell responses to AZD1222 COVID-19 vaccine. The CDR3 contains 17 residues. Clones were read by immunoSEQ multiplex PCR, and TCRdb kept only the in-frame ones, dropping some. Here the sample spans fewer than 110,000 clones, 90% to 95% being singletons. The source of this sequence is an adult who received the AZD1222 COVID-19 vaccine. The genes are TRBV12-2 and TRBJ2-3; the table's D call TRBD1 went unverified against the DNA. TRBV12-2 is noted as a pseudogene. The sequences come from peripheral blood, collected 28 days after the second AZD1222 dose. CDR3 protein: CASRKGGRDRGWDTQYF. The CDR3, as DNA: TGTGCAAGTCGCAAAGGGGGCCGGGACAGGGGCTGGGATACGCAGTATTTT.